This passage covers 14 T cell receptor beta chains from one sample sequenced in a study of identifying expanded T cells in peripheral blood (dated by TCRdb to the late 2010s). Preparation of the library involved the immunoSEQ multiplex PCR assay. TCRdb retrieved this table from immuneACCESS and kept in-frame rearrangements only. Not all clones are present; in checked studies, unresolved V genes account for under half, and no reason is known for the remainder. For this sample the table gives 84,000 or so clones, of which roughly 90% were detected only once. Around 7% of the sample is taken by the ten largest. The source material was blood. The receptors were gathered from a person aged 18 to 75 in good health.

The V and J genes are TRBV5-6 and TRBJ2-1; 12 positions agree with TRBD1. CDR1 is SGHDT, CDR2 YYEEEE, per germline. CDR3 size: 15 residues. With 4 bases clipped from V and 5 bases from J, the junction kept 4 bases outside the gene matches. This CDR3 is CASSPGQGAHNEQFF. In DNA, the CDR3 is TGTGCCAGCAGCCCGGGACAGGGGGCCCACAATGAGCAGTTCTTC.

The count of this clone is one. The chain combines TRBV2 with TRBJ1-2; 7 bases are shared with TRBD1. V was pared by 6 bases and J by 7 bases, with 14 bases of the junction left unmatched. From germline, CDR1 is SNHLY and CDR2 FYNNEI. This CDR3 spans 15 amino acids. The CDR3 DNA sequence: TGTGCCAGCAGATACGGACAGGCAAAGGCCCTTGGCTACACCTTC. Amino acids: CASRYGQAKALGYTF.

In nucleotides, the CDR3 is TGTGCCAGCAGCCATTTAGCGGACAGCTCCTACAATGAGCAGTTCTTC. It codes for CASSHLADSSYNEQFF. The gene calls are TRBV14 and TRBJ2-1, with D possibly called TRBD1 or TRBD2 (6 bases each). The CDR3 length is 16 residues. Trimming shortened V by 3 bases and J by 0 bases, and 12 bases separated the two germline ends. Germline V gene data show CDR1 as SGHDN and CDR2 as FVKESK. The whole variable domain, remainder taken from reference TRBV14 and TRBJ2-1, is EAGVTQFPSHSVIEKGQTVTLRCDPISGHDNLYWYRRVMGKEIKFLLHFVKESKQDESGMPNNRFLAERTGGTYSTLKVQPAELEDSGVYFCASSHLADSSYNEQFFGPGTRLTVL.

The J gene is TRBJ1-1, the V gene TRBV30; perhaps TRBD1 as D (5 bases). There are 14 residues in the CDR3. The germline V gene encodes CDR1 GTSNPN and CDR2 SVGIG (reference sequence). With 4 bases removed from V and 3 bases from J, the gap between germline ends came to 15 bases. The CDR3 coding sequence is TGTGCCTGGACCCGGGGAGGGACGGACACTGAAGCTTTCTTT. Translated, it gives CAWTRGGTDTEAFF.

The rearrangement links TRBV19 to TRBJ1-2; D is unclear. V lost 5 bases and J lost 8, with 18 bases in between. The CDR3 length is 14 residues. Germline-derived CDR1 and CDR2 are LNHDA and SQIVND (reference sequence). The CDR3 DNA follows: TGTGCCAGTAGTGTCTCTTCAGGTGGAGTAGGCTACACCTTC. Translating it yields CASSVSSGGVGYTF.

This sequence joins TRBV19 and TRBJ2-1; TRBD2 aligns across 14 bases. This CDR3 is 15 amino acids long. V dropped 4 bases and J dropped 4; count of bases not matched to a gene: 0. Germline V CDR1 and CDR2: LNHDA, SQIVND (reference sequence). The CDR3 DNA follows: TGTGCCAGTAGTAGACTAGCGGGGGGGTACAATGAGCAGTTCTTC. Amino acid sequence: CASSRLAGGYNEQFF.

This chain connects TRBV4-3 to TRBJ2-2; 9 nucleotides line up with TRBD2. The CDR3 length is 20 residues. With V trimmed by 0 bases and J by 0 bases, 11 bases remained unmatched. The germline V gene has CDR1 LGHNA and CDR2 YSLEER. The CDR3 loop is CASSQDSGREGFANTGELFF. The CDR3 coding sequence is TGCGCCAGCAGCCAAGATTCCGGGCGGGAGGGGTTCGCGAACACCGGGGAGCTGTTTTTT.

The chain employs TRBV7-8 and TRBJ2-1, with D unresolved. The length of the CDR3 is 15 residues. V dropped 6 bases and J dropped 0 bases, with 12 bases sitting between them. Germline V gene sequence: CDR1 SGHVS, CDR2 FQNEAQ. The CDR3 DNA follows: TGTGCCAGCAGACTGGGGTTGAGCTCCTACAATGAGCAGTTCTTC. This codes for CASRLGLSSYNEQFF.

This clone was seen once. J is TRBJ1-1 and V is TRBV6-1, with 10 nucleotides matching TRBD1. Germline CDR1 is MNHNS and CDR2 is SASEGT. The junction had 7 bases not matched to a gene; V was cut back by 11 bases and J by 1 base. The CDR3 length is 14 residues. The CDR3 bases are TGTGCCTCTCAGACAGGGGGCCCGAACACTGAAGCTTTCTTT. Amino acids: CASQTGGPNTEAFF.

This CDR3 is CASSGTVGNTIYF. The CDR3 coding sequence is TGCGCCAGCAGCGGGACGGTTGGAAACACCATATATTTT. This chain uses TRBV5-1 with TRBJ1-3, with TRBD1 as a possible D gene (5 bases). The CDR3 is made up of 13 amino acids. V shed 4 bases and J shed 3 bases, with 8 bases lying between them. Germline V gives CDR1 SGHRS, CDR2 YFSETQ.

The V gene is TRBV7-7, the J gene TRBJ2-7, with 7 nucleotides matching TRBD2. J gave up 6 bases and V 2 bases, and 7 bases lay outside the gene matches. The CDR3 has 14 residues. The germline V gene has CDR1 SSHAT and CDR2 FNYEAQ (reference sequence). CDR3 loop: CASSLYAGDGEQYF. For the CDR3, the DNA is TGTGCCAGCAGCTTATACGCGGGAGATGGCGAGCAGTACTTC.

This sequence joins TRBV13 and TRBJ2-7; 13 bases line up with TRBD2. V lost 0 bases to trimming and J lost 4 bases; unmatched junction nucleotides: 3. The germline V gene encodes CDR1 PRHDT and CDR2 FYEKMQ (reference sequence). This CDR3 region has 16 residues. The DNA for the CDR3 is TGTGCCAGCAGCTTAGGACTAGCGGGAGGGTTATACGAGCAGTACTTC. It yields the protein CASSLGLAGGLYEQYF.

V usage is TRBV7-9 and J usage is TRBJ1-2, with 9 bases aligning to TRBD1. The V gene's germline CDR1 is SEHNR and CDR2 FQNEAQ (reference sequence). Trimming at V came to 1 base and at J to 6 bases, leaving 12 bases not matched to a gene. There are 17 residues in the CDR3. CDR3 nucleotide sequence: TGTGCCAGCAGCTTAGGAGGTGTAATGGGGACAGGGCATGGCTACACCTTC. It is translated as CASSLGGVMGTGHGYTF.

This clone was recorded a few times. This rearrangement joins TRBV7-9 to TRBJ2-3, with 7 bases fitting TRBD1. Looked up from germline, CDR1 is SEHNR and CDR2 is FQNEAQ (reference sequence). The ends lost 1 base at V and 4 bases at J; junction bases unmatched: 8. This CDR3 contains 16 residues. The CDR3 bases are TGTGCCAGCAGCTTAGGGACAGGCCCACCTCCAGATACGCAGTATTTT. Translation: CASSLGTGPPPDTQYF.